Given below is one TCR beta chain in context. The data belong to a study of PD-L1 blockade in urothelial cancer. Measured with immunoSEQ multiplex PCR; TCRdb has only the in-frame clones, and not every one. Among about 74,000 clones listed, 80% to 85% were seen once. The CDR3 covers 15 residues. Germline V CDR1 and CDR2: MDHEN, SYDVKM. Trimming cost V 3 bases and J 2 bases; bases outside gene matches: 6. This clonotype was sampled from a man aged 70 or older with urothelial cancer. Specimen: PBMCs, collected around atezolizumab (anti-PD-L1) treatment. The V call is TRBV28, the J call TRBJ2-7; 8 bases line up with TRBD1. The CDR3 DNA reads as TGTGCCAGCAGTTTTTGGACAGGGAAAACCTACGAGCAGTACTTC. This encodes CASSFWTGKTYEQYF.